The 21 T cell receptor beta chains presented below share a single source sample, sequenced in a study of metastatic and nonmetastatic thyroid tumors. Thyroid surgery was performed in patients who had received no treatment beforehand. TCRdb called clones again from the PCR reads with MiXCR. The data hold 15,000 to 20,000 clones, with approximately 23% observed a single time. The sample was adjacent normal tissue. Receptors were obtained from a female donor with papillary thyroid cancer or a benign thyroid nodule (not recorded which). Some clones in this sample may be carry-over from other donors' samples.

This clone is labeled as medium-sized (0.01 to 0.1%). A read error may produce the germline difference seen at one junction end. CDR3: CASSYSGTSGRTGELFF. CDR3 DNA sequence: TGTGCCAGCAGTTACTCTGGGACTAGCGGGAGAACCGGGGAGCTATTTTTT. The gene calls are TRBV6-5 and TRBJ2-2; the match to TRBD2 covers 14 bases. There are 17 residues in the CDR3. Germline CDR1 and CDR2: MNHEY and SVGAGI.

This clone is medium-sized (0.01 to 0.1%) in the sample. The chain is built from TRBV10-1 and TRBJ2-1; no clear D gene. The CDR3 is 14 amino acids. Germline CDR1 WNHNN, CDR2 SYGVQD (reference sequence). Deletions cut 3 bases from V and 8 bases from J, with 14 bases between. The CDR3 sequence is CASSDASTPHEQFF. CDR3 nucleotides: TGCGCCAGCAGTGATGCGTCAACCCCACATGAGCAGTTCTTC.

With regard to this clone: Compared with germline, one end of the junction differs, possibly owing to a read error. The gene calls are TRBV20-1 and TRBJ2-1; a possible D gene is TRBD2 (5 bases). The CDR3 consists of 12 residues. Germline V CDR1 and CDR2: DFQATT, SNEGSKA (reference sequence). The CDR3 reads CSAMKSGLEQLF. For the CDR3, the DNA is TGCAGTGCTATGAAATCCGGACTCGAGCAGCTCTTC.

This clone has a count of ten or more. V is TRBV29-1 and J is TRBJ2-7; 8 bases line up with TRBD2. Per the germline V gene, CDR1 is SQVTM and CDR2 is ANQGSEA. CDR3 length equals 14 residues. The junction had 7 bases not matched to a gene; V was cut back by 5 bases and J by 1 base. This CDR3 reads CSVLDSGTSYEQYF. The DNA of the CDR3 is TGCAGCGTTTTAGATAGCGGGACTTCCTACGAGCAGTACTTC.

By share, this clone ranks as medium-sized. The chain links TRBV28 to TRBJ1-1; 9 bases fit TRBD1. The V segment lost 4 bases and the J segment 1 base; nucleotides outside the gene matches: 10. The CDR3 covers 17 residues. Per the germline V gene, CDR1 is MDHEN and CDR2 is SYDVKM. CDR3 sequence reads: CASSSVGQGKGNTEAFF. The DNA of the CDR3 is TGTGCCAGCAGTTCCGTCGGACAGGGGAAAGGGAACACTGAAGCTTTCTTT.

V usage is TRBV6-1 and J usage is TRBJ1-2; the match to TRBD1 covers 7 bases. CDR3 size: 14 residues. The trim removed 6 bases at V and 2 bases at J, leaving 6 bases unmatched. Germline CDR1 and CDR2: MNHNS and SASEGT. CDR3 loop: CASRASRGNYGYTF. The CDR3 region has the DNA TGTGCCAGCAGGGCTTCCAGGGGGAACTATGGCTACACCTTC.

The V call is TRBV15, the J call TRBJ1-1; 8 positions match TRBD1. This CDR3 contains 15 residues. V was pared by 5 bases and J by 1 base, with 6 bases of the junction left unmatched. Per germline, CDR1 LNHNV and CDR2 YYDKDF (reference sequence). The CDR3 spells CATSAGGARNTEAFF. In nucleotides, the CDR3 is TGTGCCACCAGCGCAGGGGGCGCGAGGAACACTGAAGCTTTCTTT. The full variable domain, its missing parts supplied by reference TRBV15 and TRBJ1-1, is DAMVIQNPRYQVTQFGKPVTLSCSQTLNHNVMYWYQQKSSQAPKLLFHYYDKDFNNEADTPDNFQSRRPNTSFCFLDIRSPGLGDTAMYLCATSAGGARNTEAFFGQGTRLTVV.

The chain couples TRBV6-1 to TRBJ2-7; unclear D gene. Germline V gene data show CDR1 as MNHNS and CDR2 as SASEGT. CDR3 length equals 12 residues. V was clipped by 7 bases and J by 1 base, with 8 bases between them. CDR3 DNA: TGTGCCAGCAAGGGCGTTTCCTACGAGCAGTACTTC. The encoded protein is CASKGVSYEQYF.

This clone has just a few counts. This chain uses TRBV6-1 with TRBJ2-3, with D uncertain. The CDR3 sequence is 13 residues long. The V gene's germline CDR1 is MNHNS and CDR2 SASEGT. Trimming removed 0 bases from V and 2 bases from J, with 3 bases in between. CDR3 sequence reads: CASSEANTDTQYF. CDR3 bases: TGTGCCAGCAGTGAAGCGAACACAGATACGCAGTATTTT.

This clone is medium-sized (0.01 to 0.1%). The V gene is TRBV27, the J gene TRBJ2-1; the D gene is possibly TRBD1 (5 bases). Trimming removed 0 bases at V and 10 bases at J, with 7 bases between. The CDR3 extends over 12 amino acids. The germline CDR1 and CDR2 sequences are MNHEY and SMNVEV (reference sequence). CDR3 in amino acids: CASSLSGREQFF. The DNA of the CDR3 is TGTGCCAGCAGTTTATCGGGGCGAGAGCAGTTCTTC.

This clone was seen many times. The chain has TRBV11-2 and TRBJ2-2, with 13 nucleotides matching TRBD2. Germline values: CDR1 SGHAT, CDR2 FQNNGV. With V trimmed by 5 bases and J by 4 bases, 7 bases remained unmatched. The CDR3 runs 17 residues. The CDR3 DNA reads TGTGCCAGCAGCAATAGACTAGCGGGAGGACCCACCGGGGAGCTGTTTTTT. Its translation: CASSNRLAGGPTGELFF.

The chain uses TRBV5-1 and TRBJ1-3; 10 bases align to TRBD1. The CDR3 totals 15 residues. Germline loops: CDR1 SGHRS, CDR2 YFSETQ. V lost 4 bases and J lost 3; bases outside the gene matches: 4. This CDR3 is CASSPGQGIGNTIYF. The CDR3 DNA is TGCGCCAGCAGCCCGGGACAGGGGATTGGAAACACCATATATTTT.

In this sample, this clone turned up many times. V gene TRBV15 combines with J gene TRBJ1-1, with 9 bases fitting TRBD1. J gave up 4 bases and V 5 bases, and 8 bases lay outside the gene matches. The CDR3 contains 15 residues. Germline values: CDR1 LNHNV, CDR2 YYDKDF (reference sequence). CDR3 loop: CATSGGQGLSTEAFF. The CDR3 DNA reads TGTGCCACCAGCGGAGGACAGGGGTTGAGCACTGAAGCTTTCTTT.

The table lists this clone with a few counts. This CDR3 is CASSTGLAGVPSYNEQFF. CDR3 bases: TGTGCCAGCAGTACGGGACTAGCGGGAGTTCCCTCCTACAATGAGCAGTTCTTC. This sequence joins TRBV28 and TRBJ2-1; 14 positions match TRBD2. The CDR3 is 18 amino acids. Germline values: CDR1 MDHEN, CDR2 SYDVKM. The V and J ends lost 5 bases and 0 bases, in that order; junction bases with no gene match: 6.

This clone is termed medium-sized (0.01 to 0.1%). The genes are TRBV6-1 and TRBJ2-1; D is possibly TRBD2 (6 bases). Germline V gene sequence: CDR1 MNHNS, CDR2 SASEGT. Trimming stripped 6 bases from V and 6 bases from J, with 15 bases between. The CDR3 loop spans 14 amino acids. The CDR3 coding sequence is TGTGCCAGCAGGAACCCCGCGGGGTCCAATGAGCAGTTCTTC. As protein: CASRNPAGSNEQFF.

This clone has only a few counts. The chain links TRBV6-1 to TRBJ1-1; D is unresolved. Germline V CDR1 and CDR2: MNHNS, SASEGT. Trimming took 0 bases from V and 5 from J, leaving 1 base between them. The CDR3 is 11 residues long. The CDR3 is CASSEATEAFF. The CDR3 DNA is TGTGCCAGCAGTGAAGCGACTGAAGCTTTCTTT.

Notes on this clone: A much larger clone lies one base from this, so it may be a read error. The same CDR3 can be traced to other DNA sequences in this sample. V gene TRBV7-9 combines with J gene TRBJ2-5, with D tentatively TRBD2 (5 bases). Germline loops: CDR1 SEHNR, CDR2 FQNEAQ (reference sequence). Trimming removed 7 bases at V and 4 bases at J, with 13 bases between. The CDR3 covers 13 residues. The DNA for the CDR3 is TGTGCCAGCAAAAGACTGGCGGGAGAGACCCAGTACTTC. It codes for CASKRLAGETQYF.

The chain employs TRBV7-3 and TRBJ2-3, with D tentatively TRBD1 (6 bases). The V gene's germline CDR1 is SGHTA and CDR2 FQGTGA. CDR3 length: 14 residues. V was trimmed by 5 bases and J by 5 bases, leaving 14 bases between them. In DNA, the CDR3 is TGTGCCAGCAGCCCCGCGGTAGGGGGAGATACGCAGTATTTT. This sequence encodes CASSPAVGGDTQYF.

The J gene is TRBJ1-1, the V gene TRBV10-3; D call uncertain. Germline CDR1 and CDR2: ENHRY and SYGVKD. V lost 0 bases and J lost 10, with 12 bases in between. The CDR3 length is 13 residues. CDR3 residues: CAISESTTFGAFF. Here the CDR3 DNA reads TGTGCCATCAGTGAGTCGACAACATTTGGAGCTTTCTTT.

CDR3 protein: CASSPRGPQYF. CDR3 nucleotides: TGTGCCAGCAGCCCCCGGGGCCCACAGTATTTT. The chain couples TRBV7-9 to TRBJ1-5; D may correspond to TRBD1 or TRBD2 (5 bases each). Near its end, the DNA agrees better with TRBJ2-3, so the J call may be wrong. CDR1 is SEHNR and CDR2 is FQNEAQ in the germline V gene (reference sequence). CDR3 length: 11 amino acids.

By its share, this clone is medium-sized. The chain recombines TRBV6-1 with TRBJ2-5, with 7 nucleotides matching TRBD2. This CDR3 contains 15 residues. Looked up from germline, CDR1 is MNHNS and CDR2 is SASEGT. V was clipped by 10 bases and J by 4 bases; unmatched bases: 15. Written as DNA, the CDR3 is TGTGCCACCAAACACGGACTAGATTCGATAGAGACCCAGTACTTC. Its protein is CATKHGLDSIETQYF.